Below are 25 T cell receptor beta chains sequenced from a single sample in a study of Ad26.COV2.S vaccination and SARS-CoV-2 variants. The treatment was: around 19 received Ad26.COV2.S at low or high dose, single or two shots; a few received placebo; per-sample allocation not given. The study sampled participants on day 63 after the first vaccine or placebo injection. TCRdb's copy holds only in-frame clones and misses some; the assay was immunoSEQ multiplex PCR. The sample includes about 430,000 clones, 80% to 95% of them seen just once. The material sequenced was peripheral blood, taken in a trial of Ad26.COV2.S vaccine versus placebo. These receptors all come from a person between 18 and 60 years old who received the Ad26.COV2.S COVID-19 vaccine or a placebo.

The chain links TRBV19 to TRBJ2-2; D remains ambiguous. Germline CDR1 is LNHDA and CDR2 is SQIVND (reference sequence). Trimming removed 2 bases at V and 4 bases at J, with 5 bases between. This CDR3 has 13 residues. In DNA, the CDR3 is TGTGCCAGTAGTATACTAAGCACCGGGGAGCTGTTTTTT. As protein: CASSILSTGELFF.

This clone occurred once. This chain connects TRBV15 to TRBJ1-2, with D perhaps matching TRBD1 (5 bases). V lost 4 bases and J lost 7, with 19 bases in between. The CDR3 is made up of 15 amino acids. The germline V gene has CDR1 LNHNV and CDR2 YYDKDF (reference sequence). The CDR3, as DNA: TGTGCCACCAGCAAGGGAGTCGGGACGGGCTTTGGCTACACCTTC. Translating gives CATSKGVGTGFGYTF.

The V call is TRBV5-1, the J call TRBJ2-3; D unresolved. Trimming removed 0 bases from V and 0 bases from J, with 8 bases in between. The CDR3 sequence is 15 residues long. Germline V gene lookup returns CDR1 SGHRS and CDR2 YFSETQ. The DNA of the CDR3 is TGCGCCAGCAGCTTGGGGGTTCTAAGCACAGATACGCAGTATTTT. Its protein is CASSLGVLSTDTQYF. Filled out from reference TRBV5-1 and TRBJ2-3, the complete variable domain reads KAGVTQTPRYLIKTRGQQVTLSCSPISGHRSVSWYQQTPGQGLQFLFEYFSETQRNKGNFPGRFSGRQFSNSRSEMNVSTLELGDSALYLCASSLGVLSTDTQYFGPGTRLTVL.

The chain couples TRBV5-1 to TRBJ2-2; D ambiguous. The CDR3 consists of 16 residues. V was pared by 9 bases and J by 5 bases, with 23 bases between. The germline V gene has CDR1 SGHRS and CDR2 YFSETQ. The CDR3 sequence is CAKLIGTALRTGELFF. The DNA for the CDR3 is TGCGCCAAACTAATTGGTACAGCGCTAAGGACCGGGGAGCTGTTTTTT. Full variable domain (missing parts from reference TRBV5-1 and TRBJ2-2): KAGVTQTPRYLIKTRGQQVTLSCSPISGHRSVSWYQQTPGQGLQFLFEYFSETQRNKGNFPGRFSGRQFSNSRSEMNVSTLELGDSALYLCAKLIGTALRTGELFFGEGSRLTVL.

The CDR3 nucleotides read TGTGCCTGTCTACTAGCGGGAAGGTACGAGCAGTACTTC. Encoded protein: CACLLAGRYEQYF. The genes are TRBV30 and TRBJ2-7; TRBD2 agrees at 10 bases. CDR1 is GTSNPN, CDR2 SVGIG, per germline (reference sequence). Losses at the gene ends were 6 bases for V and 4 bases for J; bases not matched to a gene: 6. The CDR3 has 13 amino acids.

J is TRBJ2-1 and V is TRBV7-8; D not resolved. The CDR3 spans 12 residues. Germline V gene sequence: CDR1 SGHVS, CDR2 FQNEAQ. With 6 bases removed from V and 6 bases from J, the gap between germline ends came to 9 bases. The CDR3 protein is CASRSAANEQFF. CDR3 DNA: TGTGCCAGCAGGTCGGCAGCCAATGAGCAGTTCTTC.

The chain recombines TRBV27 with TRBJ1-5; perhaps TRBD1 as D (5 bases). The V and J ends lost 3 bases and 4 bases respectively, with 13 bases between them. In germline, CDR1 is MNHEY, CDR2 SMNVEV (reference sequence). The CDR3 is 15 residues long. CDR3 amino acids: CASSFSGIPNQPQHF. Written as DNA, the CDR3 is TGTGCCAGCAGTTTCTCAGGGATCCCGAATCAGCCCCAGCATTTT.

The gene calls are TRBV19 and TRBJ2-1; tentatively, D is TRBD1 or TRBD2 (5 bases each). The germline V and J ends were trimmed by 4 bases and 6 bases, with 13 bases remaining between them. The CDR3 extends over 14 amino acids. Germline V gives CDR1 LNHDA, CDR2 SQIVND (reference sequence). DNA for the CDR3: TGTGCCAGTAGTAACCTCGGGACCTCCAATGAGCAGTTCTTC. It is translated as CASSNLGTSNEQFF.

This clone was seen only a few times. The rearrangement uses TRBV12-3 or TRBV12-4 and TRBJ1-5; D unclear. The CDR3 has 12 residues. Deletions cut 6 bases from V and 0 bases from J, with 3 bases between. CDR3 sequence (DNA): TGTGCCAGCAGCCATAGCAATCAGCCCCAGCATTTT. Amino acids: CASSHSNQPQHF.

The rearrangement joins TRBV27 to TRBJ1-2; no definite D call. V was shortened by 4 bases and J by 3 bases, with 12 bases between the two germline ends. The V gene's germline CDR1 is MNHEY and CDR2 SMNVEV (reference sequence). The length of the CDR3 is 14 residues. The CDR3 DNA sequence: TGTGCCAGCAGTTCCTTGGGATGGGACTATGGCTACACCTTC. Translation gives CASSSLGWDYGYTF.

The rearrangement links TRBV5-5 to TRBJ1-1, with D possibly TRBD1 on 5 matching bases. V was cut by 3 bases and J by 1 base, with 10 bases left in between. The CDR3 has 14 amino acids. The V gene's germline CDR1 is SGHKS and CDR2 YYEKEE (reference sequence). The CDR3 is CASSWGIPNTEAFF. The CDR3 nucleotides read TGTGCCAGCAGCTGGGGCATCCCGAACACTGAAGCTTTCTTT.

The chain has TRBV4-3 and TRBJ2-7; 9 positions match TRBD2. The CDR3 is made up of 16 amino acids. Germline-derived CDR1 and CDR2 are LGHNA and YSLEER. Trimming took 4 bases from V and 5 from J; bases not matched to a gene: 12. CDR3 protein: CASSLALGREGHEQYF. The CDR3 nucleotides read TGCGCCAGCAGCCTTGCGTTGGGGCGGGAGGGACACGAGCAGTACTTC.

The chain recombines TRBV9 with TRBJ2-3; TRBD2 agrees at 12 bases. J gave up 3 bases and V 4 bases, and 6 bases lay outside the gene matches. Per germline, CDR1 SGDLS and CDR2 YYNGEE. The CDR3 totals 16 residues. CDR3 in DNA: TGTGCCAGCAGCACCTTAGGACTAGCGGGAACAGATACGCAGTATTTT. The encoded protein is CASSTLGLAGTDTQYF.

The CDR3 spells CASIRLAGVIEQFF. CDR3 bases: TGTGCCAGTATTCGACTAGCGGGAGTCATTGAGCAGTTCTTC. The chain links TRBV19 to TRBJ2-1; 12 bases are a match to TRBD2. There are 14 residues in the CDR3. Unmatched junction bases numbered 7, after V lost 7 bases and J lost 9 bases. Germline lookup yields CDR1 LNHDA and CDR2 SQIVND (reference sequence).

The chain has TRBV20-1 and TRBJ2-7; D remains ambiguous. The CDR3 is made up of 11 amino acids. Germline V gene lookup returns CDR1 DFQATT and CDR2 SNEGSKA (reference sequence). Trimming cost V 5 bases and J 3 bases, with 8 bases left between them. CDR3 sequence (DNA): TGCAGTGCTCCCCGGAACTACGAGCAGTACTTC. This translates into CSAPRNYEQYF.

The chain employs TRBV7-8 and TRBJ2-1; 10 positions agree with TRBD2. The CDR3 is made up of 16 amino acids. CDR1 and CDR2 from the germline V gene are SGHVS and FQNEAQ. V was pared by 5 bases and J by 6 bases, with 10 bases of the junction left unmatched. The CDR3 loop reads CASSPRTSGELNEQFF. DNA of the CDR3: TGTGCCAGCAGCCCCCGGACTAGCGGTGAGCTCAATGAGCAGTTCTTC.

The chain is built from TRBV19 and TRBJ1-2; D call uncertain. The germline gives CDR1 LNHDA, CDR2 SQIVND (reference sequence). The CDR3 has 14 residues. Trimming shortened V by 0 bases and J by 3 bases, and 8 bases separated the two germline ends. In nucleotides, the CDR3 is TGTGCCAGTAGTATAGATGGAGGCGACTATGGCTACACCTTC. It is translated as CASSIDGGDYGYTF.

The rearrangement links TRBV27 to TRBJ2-2; possibly TRBD2 for D (6 bases). Germline V lookup: CDR1 MNHEY, CDR2 SMNVEV (reference sequence). The CDR3 covers 17 residues. V was clipped by 4 bases and J by 5 bases, with 20 bases between them. The CDR3 region is CASSYFATGVSTGELFF. The CDR3 nucleotides are TGTGCCAGCAGTTATTTCGCTACGGGGGTGTCAACCGGGGAGCTGTTTTTT.

V usage is TRBV29-1 and J usage is TRBJ2-1, with 8 bases fitting TRBD1. There are 14 residues in the CDR3. The germline gives CDR1 SQVTM, CDR2 ANQGSEA. With 2 bases clipped from V and 4 bases from J, the junction kept 4 bases outside the gene matches. CDR3 residues: CSVESTGGYNEQFF. CDR3 bases: TGCAGCGTTGAAAGTACAGGGGGATACAATGAGCAGTTCTTC.

The sample holds one count of this clone. The chain carries TRBV5-5 and TRBJ2-1; tentative D call: TRBD2 (6 bases). CDR1 SGHKS and CDR2 YYEKEE come from the germline V gene (reference sequence). This CDR3 comprises 16 residues. V was pared by 0 bases and J by 0 bases, with 10 bases between. DNA of the CDR3: TGTGCCAGCAGCTTGGTTAGCGGAAGCTCCTACAATGAGCAGTTCTTC. It encodes CASSLVSGSSYNEQFF.

The J gene is TRBJ1-4, the V gene TRBV7-2; 8 nucleotides match TRBD1. The CDR3 extends over 13 amino acids. Germline-derived CDR1 and CDR2 are SGHTA and FQGNSA. Trimming at V came to 10 bases and at J to 5 bases, leaving 6 bases not matched to a gene. CDR3 nucleotides: TGTGCCACCGGGACAGGTGGGAATGAAAAACTGTTTTTT. Amino acids: CATGTGGNEKLFF.

This rearrangement joins TRBV28 to TRBJ1-6; TRBD1 might be the D (5 bases). Trimming removed 3 bases at V and 10 bases at J, with 19 bases between. This CDR3 spans 16 amino acids. The germline CDR1 and CDR2 sequences are MDHEN and SYDVKM. For the CDR3, the DNA is TGTGCCAGCAGTTTGGTGAAACAGGCCTCGGTGTCACCCCTCCACTTT. Amino acid sequence: CASSLVKQASVSPLHF.

This clone was picked up one time. The chain carries TRBV28 and TRBJ1-5; D gene ambiguous. CDR3 length: 15 amino acids. The germline V gene has CDR1 MDHEN and CDR2 SYDVKM. V lost 9 bases and J lost 0, with 15 bases in between. The CDR3 loop reads CASFDGDNSNQPQHF. The CDR3 DNA follows: TGTGCCAGTTTCGACGGGGATAATAGCAATCAGCCCCAGCATTTT. The full variable domain, in which reference TRBV28 and TRBJ1-5 provide the parts outside the CDR3, is DVKVTQSSRYLVKRTGEKVFLECVQDMDHENMFWYRQDPGLGLRLIYFSYDVKMKEKGDIPEGYSVSREKKERFSLILESASTNQTSMYLCASFDGDNSNQPQHFGDGTRLSIL.

The chain employs TRBV28 and TRBJ2-3; D is unclear. Trimming stripped 6 bases from V and 4 bases from J, with 5 bases between. CDR1 and CDR2 from the germline V gene are MDHEN and SYDVKM. The CDR3 sequence is 11 residues long. The CDR3 is CASRKSDTQYF. The DNA of the CDR3 is TGTGCCAGCAGAAAGTCAGATACGCAGTATTTT.

The DNA of the CDR3 is TGTGCCAGCACCAAGTGGTCGGCTTACAATGAGCAGTTCTTC. This gives the protein CASTKWSAYNEQFF. This chain joins TRBV28 and TRBJ2-1; no clear D. The length of the CDR3 is 14 residues. Germline V gene lookup returns CDR1 MDHEN and CDR2 SYDVKM. Trimming took off 7 bases at V and 4 bases at J, with 14 bases between the two ends.